This T cell receptor beta chain was recorded in a study of cytomegalovirus exposure and HLA in healthy donors. PCR involved 60 Vbeta and 13 Jbeta primers. Clones were sequenced by immunoSEQ multiplex PCR, and TCRdb holds only the in-frame ones, with some missing. The sample carries 200,000 or so clones, 75% to 85% recorded once. The CDR3 totals 15 residues. Germline V gene data show CDR1 as SGHAT and CDR2 as FQNNGV. V was shortened by 0 bases and J by 1 base, with 6 bases between the two germline ends. On this clone itself: Its antigen is unknown.

Study-wide points: Prediction of most subjects' HLA-A and HLA-B alleles by TCR beta sequences was reportedly accurate. Association of approximately 18,000 TCR beta sequences with HLA alleles was found at 0.05 false discovery rate in a later analysis. Later analysis identified a missense DCLRE1C variant that was linked to TCR beta V- and J-gene trimming. Some V segments, TRBV6-2 and TRBV6-3 among them, were indistinguishable and were therefore excluded.

The sequenced material came from PBMCs. The rearrangement links TRBV11-2 to TRBJ2-2; D not resolved. This receptor was identified in a male donor in good health and CMV-seropositive. Written as DNA, the CDR3 is TGTGCCAGCAGCTTAGAGGCTGTGAACACCGGGGAGCTGTTTTTT. It encodes CASSLEAVNTGELFF.